This TCR beta chain was identified during a study of blood T cell repertoires in COVID-19. The CDR3 has 17 amino acids. Trimming pared 0 bases from V and 3 bases from J, leaving 15 bases between. The germline CDR1 and CDR2 sequences are LGHNA and YSLEER. The repertoire was sequenced with immunoSEQ multiplex PCR; TCRdb's copy has only in-frame clones and lacks some. The data contain tens of thousands of clones, 70% to 90% of them singletons. This receptor was obtained from a woman aged 60-70 years with acute or convalescent COVID-19. The V call is TRBV4-3, the J call TRBJ2-1, with TRBD1 as a possible D gene (5 bases). The sequenced sample consisted of peripheral blood. CDR3 loop: CASSQEWTQTYYNEQFF. CDR3 DNA sequence: TGCGCCAGCAGCCAAGAATGGACACAGACATACTACAATGAGCAGTTCTTC.